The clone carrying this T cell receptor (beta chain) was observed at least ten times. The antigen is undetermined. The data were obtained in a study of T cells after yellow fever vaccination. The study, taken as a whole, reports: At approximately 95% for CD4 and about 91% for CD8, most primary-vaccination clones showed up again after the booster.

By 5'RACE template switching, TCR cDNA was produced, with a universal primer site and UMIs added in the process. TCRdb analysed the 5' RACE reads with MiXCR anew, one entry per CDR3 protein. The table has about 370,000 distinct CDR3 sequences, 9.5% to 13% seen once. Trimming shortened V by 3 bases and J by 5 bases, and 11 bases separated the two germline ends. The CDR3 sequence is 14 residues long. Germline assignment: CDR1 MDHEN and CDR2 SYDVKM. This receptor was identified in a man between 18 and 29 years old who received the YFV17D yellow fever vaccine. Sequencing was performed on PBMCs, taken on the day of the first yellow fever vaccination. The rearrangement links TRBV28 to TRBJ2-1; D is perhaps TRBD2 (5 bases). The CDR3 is CASSFPTEDNEQFF. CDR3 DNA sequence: TGTGCCAGCAGTTTTCCGACGGAGGACAATGAGCAGTTCTTC.